The 19 T cell receptor beta chains listed next were all sequenced from one sample in a study of early T cells in non-severe SARS-CoV-2 infection. Each CDR3 protein is one row after TCRdb ran MiXCR on the 5' RACE reads. The data contain about 27,000 distinct CDR3 sequences, 4% to 4.5% of them singletons. The specimen sequenced was whole blood. These receptors all stem from an adult who was a healthcare worker with PCR-confirmed SARS-CoV-2 infection or an uninfected control (not recorded which).

This clonotype has a single count. V gene TRBV20-1 combines with J gene TRBJ2-1; 9 bases agree with TRBD2. The length of the CDR3 is 15 residues. CDR1 is DFQATT and CDR2 is SNEGSKA in the germline V gene (reference sequence). J gave up 7 bases and V 6 bases, and 13 bases lay outside the gene matches. Here the CDR3 DNA reads TGCAGTGCGTCCCCCGTAGCGGGAGAATATAATGAGCAGTTCTTC. Translation gives CSASPVAGEYNEQFF.

This CDR3 is CSVGAGDFEQYF. The DNA of the CDR3 is TGCAGCGTTGGGGCAGGGGATTTCGAGCAGTACTTC. This sequence joins TRBV29-1 and TRBJ2-7, with D possibly TRBD1 on 6 matching bases. Trimming took off 4 bases at V and 6 bases at J, with 13 bases between the two ends. Germline CDR1 SQVTM, CDR2 ANQGSEA. The CDR3 covers 12 residues.

In this sample, this clonotype turned up many times. This chain connects TRBV11-2 to TRBJ2-5; no reliable D call. The CDR3 is 14 amino acids. Trimming pared 5 bases from V and 5 bases from J, leaving 15 bases between. Per the germline V gene, CDR1 is SGHAT and CDR2 is FQNNGV. CDR3 protein: CASSPPSGLETQYF. CDR3 coding DNA: TGTGCCAGCAGCCCCCCGTCCGGCCTGGAGACCCAGTACTTC.

This clonotype was counted many times. This sequence joins TRBV15 and TRBJ2-1, with 15 bases aligning to TRBD2. The CDR3 length is 16 residues. V shed 5 bases, J shed 12 bases, and the junction held 11 bases outside the gene matches. Germline V gene lookup returns CDR1 LNHNV and CDR2 YYDKDF (reference sequence). This CDR3 reads CATSSDPRTSGRGQFF. In nucleotides, the CDR3 is TGTGCCACCAGCTCAGACCCCCGGACTAGCGGGAGGGGGCAGTTCTTC.

This clonotype has at least ten counts. The V and J genes are TRBV27 and TRBJ2-2, with 7 bases that match TRBD1. V shed 2 bases, J shed 12 bases, and the junction held 3 bases outside the gene matches. This CDR3 has 12 amino acids. CDR1 and CDR2 (germline): MNHEY, SMNVEV (reference sequence). In DNA form, the CDR3 reads TGTGCCAGCAGTTTAAAAAGGGGGCAGCTGTTTTTT. Translating it yields CASSLKRGQLFF.

This clonotype has a handful of counts. The chain uses TRBV21-1 and TRBJ2-1; the listed D gene, TRBD2, was not tested against the DNA. TRBV21-1 is recorded as a pseudogene. This CDR3 is built from 21 residues. The CDR3 DNA reads as TGTGCCAGCAGCAAATGGCACACTAGCGGGGGGAGGTTATCGCGAGACAATGAGCAGTTCTTC. As protein: CASSKWHTSGGRLSRDNEQFF.

This clonotype was observed a few times. This chain connects TRBV5-1 to TRBJ2-1, with D possibly TRBD2 on 6 matching bases. The CDR3 runs 14 residues. The V gene's germline CDR1 is SGHRS and CDR2 YFSETQ. Trimming removed 0 bases at V and 5 bases at J, with 9 bases between. CDR3 in amino acids: CASSLGLENNEQFF. CDR3 in DNA: TGCGCCAGCAGCTTGGGACTAGAAAACAATGAGCAGTTCTTC.

V and J are TRBV19 and TRBJ2-1, with TRBD2 matching 7 bases. Germline lookup yields CDR1 LNHDA and CDR2 SQIVND (reference sequence). The CDR3 is 16 amino acids. J lost 1 base, V lost 5 bases, and 8 bases had no gene match. In nucleotides, the CDR3 is TGTGCCAGTAGTGCGCCCCTAGCGGTTTCCTACAATGAGCAGTTCTTC. Translation: CASSAPLAVSYNEQFF.

This clonotype was detected ten times or more. This chain links TRBV27 with TRBJ2-1; either TRBD1 or TRBD2 may supply D (5 bases each). Per the germline V gene, CDR1 is MNHEY and CDR2 is SMNVEV (reference sequence). There are 15 residues in the CDR3. Trimming left V 3 bases short and J 5 bases short, with 14 bases between. The CDR3 DNA reads TGTGCCAGCAGTTTTTCGCGACAGCGGCACAATGAGCAGTTCTTC. It yields the protein CASSFSRQRHNEQFF.

This clonotype is labeled as large. CDR3 loop: CSARDWDSLSYEQYF. CDR3 bases: TGCAGTGCTAGGGATTGGGACTCGCTCTCCTACGAGCAGTACTTC. The chain couples TRBV20-1 to TRBJ2-7; D possibly corresponds to TRBD2 (6 bases). CDR3 size: 15 residues. Germline assignment: CDR1 DFQATT and CDR2 SNEGSKA (reference sequence). V lost 3 bases and J 0 bases, leaving 15 bases between the germline ends.

The chain is built from TRBV12-3 or TRBV12-4 and TRBJ2-3; 9 bases map to TRBD2. V lost 5 bases to trimming and J lost 9 bases; unmatched junction nucleotides: 9. The length of the CDR3 is 14 residues. CDR3 region: CASSRGAGGPTQYF. CDR3 sequence (DNA): TGTGCCAGCAGTAGAGGAGCGGGAGGACCGACGCAGTATTTT.

In this sample, this clonotype turned up many times. CDR3: CAWSPLGGPEQFF. For the CDR3, the DNA is TGTGCCTGGAGTCCCCTAGGAGGGCCCGAGCAGTTCTTC. The rearrangement uses TRBV30 and TRBJ2-1; tentative D call: TRBD2 (6 bases). Trimming removed 2 bases from V and 10 bases from J, with 15 bases in between. Germline V gene lookup returns CDR1 GTSNPN and CDR2 SVGIG (reference sequence). The CDR3 runs 13 residues. The complete variable domain, with remaining parts taken from reference TRBV30 and TRBJ2-1, reads SQTIHQWPATLVQPVGSPLSLECTVEGTSNPNLYWYRQAAGRGLQLLFYSVGIGQISSEVPQNLSASRPQDRQFILSSKKLLLSDSGFYLCAWSPLGGPEQFFGPGTRLTVL.

There are many counts of this clonotype. The rearrangement uses TRBV3-1 and TRBJ2-7, with TRBD2 matching 10 bases. Germline CDR1 and CDR2: LGHDT and YNNKEL (reference sequence). J was trimmed by 2 bases and V by 5 bases; bases with no gene match: 9. CDR3 length: 16 amino acids. CDR3 nucleotides: TGTGCCAGCAGCTCAACCTGGACTAGCGGTACCTACGAGCAGTACTTC. Amino acid sequence: CASSSTWTSGTYEQYF.

This clonotype was seen many times. The chain couples TRBV14 to TRBJ2-1; 7 bases are a match to TRBD1. The V gene end was trimmed by 5 bases and the J gene end by 9 bases; junction bases not matched to a gene: 7. This CDR3 contains 13 residues. Germline values: CDR1 SGHDN, CDR2 FVKESK. CDR3 bases: TGTGCCAGCAGCTTACAGGGGTATAGTGAGCAGTTCTTC. Encoded protein: CASSLQGYSEQFF.

This clonotype was seen repeatedly, ten times or more. The rearrangement uses TRBV3-1 and TRBJ2-7; 14 bases map to TRBD2. V lost 1 base and J lost 6; bases outside the gene matches: 5. The germline V gene encodes CDR1 LGHDT and CDR2 YNNKEL (reference sequence). The CDR3 consists of 16 residues. The CDR3 loop reads CASSQGLAGGPVEQYF. CDR3 in DNA: TGTGCCAGCAGCCAAGGACTAGCGGGAGGGCCGGTCGAGCAGTACTTC.

This clonotype has ten or more counts. The chain employs TRBV6-1 and TRBJ1-5; unclear D gene. The CDR3 totals 16 residues. V lost 5 bases to trimming and J lost 0 bases, with 14 bases between them. CDR1 is MNHNS and CDR2 is SASEGT in the germline V gene. The DNA of the CDR3 is TGTGCCAGCAGTCTAACAGCAACTTTTAGCAATCAGCCCCAGCATTTT. Residues: CASSLTATFSNQPQHF.

Within the sample, this clonotype is medium-sized. This chain joins TRBV11-3 and TRBJ2-3; 8 positions match TRBD2. Germline CDR1 SGHNT, CDR2 YENEEA. This CDR3 spans 15 amino acids. J lost 3 bases, V lost 5 bases, and 7 bases had no gene match. The CDR3 region is CASSRSTGGTDTQYF. The CDR3 DNA sequence: TGTGCCAGCAGCCGTAGTACGGGGGGGACAGATACGCAGTATTTT.

This clonotype was seen a handful of times. J is TRBJ2-3 and V is TRBV28; D is unclear. This CDR3 contains 12 residues. Looked up from germline, CDR1 is MDHEN and CDR2 is SYDVKM. V lost 3 bases and J 7 bases, leaving 8 bases between the germline ends. CDR3: CASSLNYHTQYF. In DNA, the CDR3 is TGTGCCAGCAGTTTGAACTACCATACGCAGTATTTT.

This clonotype was seen many times. The chain carries TRBV20-1 and TRBJ2-1, with TRBD2 matching over 10 bases. V was clipped by 3 bases and J by 0 bases; unmatched bases: 11. The germline gives CDR1 DFQATT, CDR2 SNEGSKA (reference sequence). This CDR3 contains 18 residues. CDR3 coding DNA: TGCAGTGCTAGCAGCCTAGCGGGGGACGCCTACTCCTACAATGAGCAGTTCTTC. This codes for CSASSLAGDAYSYNEQFF.